The 27 T cell receptor beta chains presented below share a single source sample, sequenced in a study of blood T cells in healthy people across ages (dated by TCRdb to 2013 to 2016). Library method: 5' RACE. Reads for this sample came from an Illumina HiSeq 2500. A second about 7 to 12 cycle PCR used a sample-barcoded 5' primer and a J-beta primer mix. TCRdb passed the public sequencing reads through fastp at Q25 and MiXCR, retaining productive beta sequences. Identical CDR3 protein sequences are pooled into one entry, listed with their most common genes and DNA. The sample table holds 700,000 or so distinct CDR3 sequences, of which about 43% were seen once. The ten largest clonotypes hold about 30% of the sample. Source material: blood. These receptors originate from an older man in good health.

The chain uses TRBV18 and TRBJ1-5; D unresolved. Germline CDR1 is KGHSH and CDR2 is LQKENI. The CDR3 spans 14 residues. The V gene lost 6 bases and the J gene lost 6 bases, with 15 bases spanning the gap. CDR3 in DNA: TGTGCCAGCTCTCCAGGACGAGAAGGTCAGCCCCAGCATTTT. Residues: CASSPGREGQPQHF.

There are a few counts of this clonotype. V gene TRBV10-3 combines with J gene TRBJ2-7, with D uncertain. CDR1 and CDR2 (germline): ENHRY, SYGVKD. The CDR3 sequence is 15 residues long. Trimming shortened V by 0 bases and J by 4 bases, and 13 bases separated the two germline ends. CDR3 protein: CAISESHRKTYEQYF. CDR3 bases: TGTGCCATCAGTGAGTCGCACAGAAAGACATACGAGCAGTACTTC.

The V call is TRBV29-1, the J call TRBJ2-1, with TRBD1 as a possible D gene (7 bases). Germline V CDR1 and CDR2: SQVTM, ANQGSEA. This CDR3 contains 14 residues. Trimming removed 7 bases from V and 2 bases from J, with 15 bases in between. The CDR3 coding sequence is TGCAGCGGAGACAGGGCGGGAACCTACAATGAGCAGTTCTTC. This encodes CSGDRAGTYNEQFF.

This clonotype was picked up one time. This clone may be a read error of a much larger clone one base away. The chain uses TRBV25-1 and TRBJ2-1, with D perhaps matching TRBD1 (6 bases). This CDR3 has 17 residues. V was shortened by 5 bases and J by 10 bases, with 27 bases between the two germline ends. Per germline, CDR1 MGHDK and CDR2 SYGVNS. DNA of the CDR3: TGTGCCAGCAGTTCCATCCCGTCTAACAGGGCCGGCGACGAGCAGTTCTTC. This codes for CASSSIPSNRAGDEQFF.

The J gene is TRBJ2-3, the V gene TRBV21-1; the table's D call, TRBD2, has no DNA check behind it. TRBV21-1 is shown as a pseudogene. The CDR3 loop spans 18 amino acids. CDR3 protein: CASKRGLTSGEYTDTQYF. The CDR3 DNA is TGTGCCAGCAAACGGGGGTTGACTAGCGGGGAATACACAGATACGCAGTATTTT.

The V gene is TRBV6-5, the J gene TRBJ1-4; 10 nucleotides align to TRBD1. CDR1 is MNHEY and CDR2 is SVGAGI in the germline V gene. V shed 6 bases and J 8 bases; nucleotides not matched to a gene: 12. The CDR3 runs to 16 residues. The CDR3 region has the DNA TGTGCCAGCAGCCGACCTTCCGGGACAGGGGTAGAAAAACTGTTTTTT. Encoded protein: CASSRPSGTGVEKLFF.

This clonotype has just a few counts. V gene TRBV4-1 combines with J gene TRBJ1-1; D gene uncertain. Germline loops: CDR1 MGHRA, CDR2 YSYEKL. The CDR3 contains 16 residues. V lost 0 bases and J 0 bases, leaving 11 bases between the germline ends. CDR3 region: CASSQEKNSVNTEAFF. In nucleotides, the CDR3 is TGCGCCAGCAGCCAAGAGAAGAACAGCGTGAACACTGAAGCTTTCTTT.

This clonotype was counted only a few times. The chain carries TRBV12-3 or TRBV12-4 and TRBJ2-5; 9 bases are a match to TRBD1. The CDR3 covers 13 residues. The ends lost 6 bases at V and 3 bases at J; junction bases unmatched: 2. CDR3 DNA sequence: TGTGCCAGCAGGGGACAGGGAAAAGAGACCCAGTACTTC. Residues: CASRGQGKETQYF.

The chain is built from TRBV3-1 and TRBJ1-1; 11 positions agree with TRBD1. The germline CDR1 and CDR2 sequences are LGHDT and YNNKEL (reference sequence). J lost 1 base, V lost 4 bases, and 5 bases had no gene match. The CDR3 is 16 amino acids. CDR3: CASSPRTGGRNTEAFF. CDR3 DNA sequence: TGTGCCAGCAGCCCCCGGACAGGGGGCCGGAACACTGAAGCTTTCTTT.

In this sample, this clonotype turned up many times. The V gene is TRBV7-8, the J gene TRBJ2-1, with D possibly TRBD2 on 6 matching bases. Germline values: CDR1 SGHVS, CDR2 FQNEAQ. The CDR3 contains 12 residues. V lost 4 bases and J 10 bases, leaving 11 bases between the germline ends. The CDR3 protein is CASSSNGGEQFF. CDR3 bases: TGTGCCAGCAGCTCCAACGGGGGAGAGCAGTTCTTC.

The rearrangement uses TRBV11-2 and TRBJ2-2; no reliable D call. The CDR3 runs to 15 residues. From germline, CDR1 is SGHAT and CDR2 FQNNGV. Trimming shortened V by 0 bases and J by 2 bases, and 7 bases separated the two germline ends. CDR3 region: CASSLDHRNTGELFF. The CDR3 nucleotides are TGTGCCAGCAGCTTAGATCACAGAAACACCGGGGAGCTGTTTTTT.

The chain is built from TRBV29-1 and TRBJ2-1; D gene unclear. The germline V gene has CDR1 SQVTM and CDR2 ANQGSEA. The V and J ends lost 4 bases and 3 bases respectively, with 19 bases between them. This CDR3 is 16 amino acids long. DNA for the CDR3: TGCAGCGTTGTAGCCGGGCCCCAAGAATTCTACAATGAGCAGTTCTTC. It specifies CSVVAGPQEFYNEQFF.

This clonotype turned up a few times. A read error may explain this, as a much larger clone is one base away. The V call is TRBV14, the J call TRBJ2-7; TRBD2 matches at 7 bases. The V segment lost 1 base and the J segment 6 bases; nucleotides outside the gene matches: 6. The germline V gene has CDR1 SGHDN and CDR2 FVKESK. The CDR3 sequence is 14 residues long. CDR3 DNA sequence: TGTGCCAGCAGCCAAGGCCGCGGGAGTGGCGAGCAGTACTTC. Amino acids: CASSQGRGSGEQYF.

The CDR3 loop reads CASSVSMSGLGVDNEQFF. CDR3 nucleotide sequence: TGTGCCAGCAGTGTCAGTATGTCGGGACTAGGAGTCGACAATGAGCAGTTCTTC. The genes are TRBV2 and TRBJ2-1; 8 bases match TRBD2. The CDR3 loop spans 18 amino acids. V was pared by 4 bases and J by 5 bases, with 16 bases of the junction left unmatched. Germline CDR1 reads SNHLY; CDR2 reads FYNNEI.

This clonotype was detected once. The CDR3 loop reads CSASGEGPTDTQYF. The CDR3 DNA is TGCAGTGCTAGTGGCGAGGGGCCGACAGATACGCAGTATTTT. This chain connects TRBV20-1 to TRBJ2-3; D possibly matches TRBD1 or TRBD2 (5 bases each). This CDR3 is built from 14 residues. Between the trimmed V and J ends, which lost 3 bases and 3 bases, there was a span of 13 bases. Germline V lookup: CDR1 DFQATT, CDR2 SNEGSKA (reference sequence).

This clonotype was seen ten or more times. The rearrangement joins TRBV29-1 to TRBJ1-1, with D possibly being TRBD1 (5 bases). The CDR3 contains 12 residues. V was clipped by 6 bases and J by 1 base, with 9 bases between them. CDR1 and CDR2 from the germline V gene are SQVTM and ANQGSEA. CDR3: CSVTQGNTEAFF. CDR3 DNA: TGCAGCGTGACCCAGGGGAACACTGAAGCTTTCTTT.

This clonotype was observed a handful of times. This chain connects TRBV6-2 or TRBV6-3 to TRBJ2-7; D might be TRBD2 (5 bases). V lost 2 bases, J lost 1 base, and 12 bases lay in between. The CDR3 contains 15 residues. Germline CDR1 is MNHEY and CDR2 is SVGEGT. The chain's CDR3 is CASSYPRTLSYEQYF. DNA for the CDR3: TGTGCCAGCAGTTACCCCCGGACTCTATCCTACGAGCAGTACTTC.

The chain employs TRBV7-2 and TRBJ1-6; D is unclear. The CDR3 is 13 amino acids. The V end was cut by 5 bases, the J end by 14 bases, with 16 bases between. CDR1 SGHTA and CDR2 FQGNSA come from the germline V gene. CDR3 region: CASSASQALALHF. The CDR3 DNA sequence: TGTGCCAGCAGCGCCTCCCAGGCATTGGCCCTCCACTTT.

The rearrangement links TRBV10-3 to TRBJ1-4; D not certain. The germline V and J ends were trimmed by 2 bases and 0 bases, with 4 bases remaining between them. This CDR3 comprises 14 residues. Germline-derived CDR1 and CDR2 are ENHRY and SYGVKD. This CDR3 is CAISEGTTNEKLFF. The CDR3 DNA reads as TGTGCCATCAGTGAGGGAACAACTAATGAAAAACTGTTTTTT.

The chain carries TRBV24-1 and TRBJ2-5, with 10 nucleotides matching TRBD2. This CDR3 spans 16 amino acids. Germline lookup yields CDR1 KGHDR and CDR2 SFDVKD. Trimming cost V 6 bases and J 11 bases; bases outside gene matches: 17. The CDR3 DNA follows: TGTGCCACCAGTTATAGCGGGAGGAGGGCACACAATGAGCAGTACTTC. Translating gives CATSYSGRRAHNEQYF.

This clonotype has a single count. A much more abundant neighbour one base away suggests this may be a read error. The chain couples TRBV7-2 to TRBJ2-4; D may be TRBD2 (6 bases). The tail of the sequence fits TRBJ2-7 better, so the J call may be wrong. This CDR3 contains 12 residues. Germline CDR1 and CDR2: SGHTA and FQGNSA. The CDR3 DNA follows: TGTGTCAGCAGCTTAGGGACTTCCGAGCAGTACTTC. As protein: CVSSLGTSEQYF.

This chain connects TRBV15 to TRBJ1-1; D possibly corresponds to TRBD1 (6 bases). Germline V gives CDR1 LNHNV, CDR2 YYDKDF (reference sequence). The CDR3 covers 14 residues. V was shortened by 2 bases and J by 1 base, with 8 bases between the two germline ends. As DNA, the CDR3 is TGTGCCACCAGCAGATCACAGGGGAACACTGAAGCTTTCTTT. This translates into CATSRSQGNTEAFF.

This clonotype appeared a few times. The V call is TRBV5-5, the J call TRBJ1-1, with 9 bases fitting TRBD1. V was clipped by 4 bases and J by 6 bases; unmatched bases: 1. Per germline, CDR1 SGHKS and CDR2 YYEKEE (reference sequence). The CDR3 has 12 residues. For the CDR3, the DNA is TGTGCCAGCAGCCGACAGGGGGCTGAAGCTTTCTTT. Translation gives CASSRQGAEAFF.

V is TRBV7-2 and J is TRBJ1-1, with no clear D. The V gene lost 2 bases and the J gene lost 6 bases, with 19 bases spanning the gap. There are 16 residues in the CDR3. The germline V gene encodes CDR1 SGHTA and CDR2 FQGNSA. The CDR3 spells CASSLYWPPERAEAFF. DNA for the CDR3: TGTGCCAGCAGCTTATACTGGCCTCCGGAGCGGGCTGAAGCTTTCTTT.

The table lists this clonotype with a count of one. The V call is TRBV6-2 or TRBV6-3, the J call TRBJ1-2; D is unresolved. The CDR3 runs 12 residues. Germline V gene sequence: CDR1 MNHEY, CDR2 SVGEGT. V lost 6 bases to trimming and J lost 8 bases, with 13 bases between them. The CDR3 DNA follows: TGTGCCAGCAGCATGATAGGTTCCGGCTACACCTTC. Translated, it gives CASSMIGSGYTF.

J is TRBJ2-7 and V is TRBV4-1; 8 bases are shared with TRBD1. Germline V gene data show CDR1 as MGHRA and CDR2 as YSYEKL. V lost 3 bases, J lost 6 bases, and 10 bases stayed unmatched. This CDR3 region has 15 residues. CDR3 DNA: TGCGCCAGCAGCCATCCGGGACAGGACCTCCCCGAGCAGTACTTC. It codes for CASSHPGQDLPEQYF.

V is TRBV20-1 and J is TRBJ1-4; D is possibly TRBD1 (5 bases). Per germline, CDR1 DFQATT and CDR2 SNEGSKA (reference sequence). This CDR3 is 11 amino acids long. V lost 2 bases and J 11 bases, leaving 9 bases between the germline ends. The CDR3, as DNA: TGCAGTGCTAGACTTGAGGGGAAACTGTTTTTT. Translation: CSARLEGKLFF.